Listed below are T cell receptor beta chains from one sample, sequenced in a study of siplizumab effects on memory and regulatory T cells. TCRdb keeps only in-frame clones here, not all; method: immunoSEQ multiplex PCR. The sample has roughly 75,000 clones, 93% seen once; the top ten hold about 4.5%. Specimen: CD8+ T cells sorted from blood. The origin of the receptors is a human donor in good health. CDR3s include the opening cysteine and the closing phenylalanine or tryptophan. Fields, in order: clone size, V gene, J gene, D gene, CDR3 DNA, CDR3 protein. The D gene is left open where the match is weak. Clone size is shown for a subset of rows, as once, few, many or a class of expanded clone.

clone_size: NA
v_call: TRBV7-7
j_call: TRBJ2-7
d_call: NA
cdr3_nt: TGTGCCAGCAGCTTAGCGCTCGCCTACGAGCAGTACTTC
cdr3_aa: CASSLALAYEQYF

clone_size: NA
v_call: TRBV4-1
j_call: TRBJ1-1
d_call: NA
cdr3_nt: TGCGCCAGCAGCCAAGAGTCAGGGACATACACTGAAGCTTTCTTT
cdr3_aa: CASSQESGTYTEAFF

clone_size: NA
v_call: TRBV2
j_call: TRBJ2-5
d_call: NA
cdr3_nt: TGTGCCAGCAGTGAAGCAGCAGGTAGCATCGAGACCCAGTACTTC
cdr3_aa: CASSEAAGSIETQYF

clone_size: few
v_call: TRBV7-6
j_call: TRBJ2-7
d_call: TRBD1
cdr3_nt: TGTGCCAGCAGCTCACCCACAGGGGTGCAGTACTTC
cdr3_aa: CASSSPTGVQYF

clone_size: once
v_call: TRBV6-5
j_call: TRBJ1-2
d_call: TRBD1
cdr3_nt: TGTGCCAGCAGTCCGCAATCAGGGGGATCCAGCTACACCTTC
cdr3_aa: CASSPQSGGSSYTF

clone_size: NA
v_call: TRBV6-5
j_call: TRBJ2-2
d_call: NA
cdr3_nt: TGTGCCAGCAGTTACCGATACACCGGGGAGCTGTTTTTT
cdr3_aa: CASSYRYTGELFF

clone_size: once
v_call: TRBV9
j_call: TRBJ1-5
d_call: NA
cdr3_nt: TGTGCCAGCAGCGGAAACGAAAATCAGCCCCAGCATTTT
cdr3_aa: CASSGNENQPQHF

clone_size: medium-sized
v_call: TRBV6-4
j_call: TRBJ2-3
d_call: TRBD2
cdr3_nt: TGTGCCAGCAGTGGGGACGGCGGGGGGGGAACAGATACGCAGTATTTT
cdr3_aa: CASSGDGGGGTDTQYF

clone_size: NA
v_call: TRBV29-1
j_call: TRBJ2-3
d_call: TRBD1
cdr3_nt: TGCAGCGTTATAGGGGGCCGCACAGATACGCAGTATTTT
cdr3_aa: CSVIGGRTDTQYF

clone_size: NA
v_call: TRBV28
j_call: TRBJ2-5
d_call: NA
cdr3_nt: TGTGCCACCAGGCACCGCGGGGATCGACAAGAGACCCAGTACTTC
cdr3_aa: CATRHRGDRQETQYF

clone_size: NA
v_call: TRBV6-1
j_call: TRBJ1-6
d_call: NA
cdr3_nt: TGTGCCAGCAGTTCAGGGTATAATTCACCCCTCCACTTT
cdr3_aa: CASSSGYNSPLHF

clone_size: NA
v_call: TRBV9
j_call: TRBJ2-2
d_call: NA
cdr3_nt: TGTGCCAGCAGCGGGGACAACACCGGGGAGCTGTTTTTT
cdr3_aa: CASSGDNTGELFF

clone_size: NA
v_call: TRBV5-6
j_call: TRBJ2-3
d_call: NA
cdr3_nt: TGTGCCAGCAGCTTGGCCGCAGATAGCACAGATACGCAGTATTTT
cdr3_aa: CASSLAADSTDTQYF

clone_size: once
v_call: TRBV19
j_call: TRBJ2-1
d_call: TRBD2
cdr3_nt: TGTGCCAGTAGTGTCAGCGGGGGGGCCTACAATGAGCAGTTCTTC
cdr3_aa: CASSVSGGAYNEQFF

clone_size: NA
v_call: TRBV7-3
j_call: TRBJ1-1
d_call: NA
cdr3_nt: TGTGCCAGCAGCTTCGGCAGCATGAACACTGAAGCTTTCTTT
cdr3_aa: CASSFGSMNTEAFF

clone_size: NA
v_call: TRBV4-1
j_call: TRBJ1-1
d_call: NA
cdr3_nt: TGCGCCAGCAGCCAAGGGGGGATGAACACTGAAGCTTTCTTT
cdr3_aa: CASSQGGMNTEAFF

clone_size: NA
v_call: TRBV6-5
j_call: TRBJ2-1
d_call: TRBD2
cdr3_nt: TGTGCCAGCAGTTACTCGGGGGGGTTGGGGAATGAGCAGTTCTTC
cdr3_aa: CASSYSGGLGNEQFF

clone_size: NA
v_call: TRBV4-3
j_call: TRBJ2-7
d_call: NA
cdr3_nt: TGCGCCAGCAGCCCCTCCGAGGGGGGCGAGCAGTACTTC
cdr3_aa: CASSPSEGGEQYF

clone_size: NA
v_call: TRBV6-6
j_call: TRBJ1-1
d_call: TRBD1
cdr3_nt: TGTGCCAGCAGAAACGGACAGGGGGCGACCGAAGCTTTCTTT
cdr3_aa: CASRNGQGATEAFF

clone_size: NA
v_call: TRBV7-9
j_call: TRBJ2-2
d_call: TRBD2
cdr3_nt: TGTGCCAGCAGCTTACTAGCGGGGCCCCCCGGGGAGCTGTTTTTT
cdr3_aa: CASSLLAGPPGELFF

clone_size: NA
v_call: TRBV2
j_call: TRBJ1-3
d_call: NA
cdr3_nt: TGTGCCACCTTTCAGGGAGGGTTAAACACCATATATTTT
cdr3_aa: CATFQGGLNTIYF

clone_size: NA
v_call: TRBV6-5
j_call: TRBJ1-1
d_call: NA
cdr3_nt: TGTGCCAGCCTAACAGGGCGCGGGAGCACTGAAGCTTTCTTT
cdr3_aa: CASLTGRGSTEAFF

clone_size: NA
v_call: TRBV19
j_call: TRBJ2-7
d_call: TRBD1
cdr3_nt: TGTGCCACCCGAACCGGGACAGGGGGCATCGAGCAGTACTTC
cdr3_aa: CATRTGTGGIEQYF

clone_size: NA
v_call: TRBV7-3
j_call: TRBJ2-7
d_call: TRBD2
cdr3_nt: TGTGCCAGCAGCTTATTAGCGGGGACGAACGAGCAGTACTTC
cdr3_aa: CASSLLAGTNEQYF

clone_size: NA
v_call: TRBV4-3
j_call: TRBJ1-1
d_call: TRBD1
cdr3_nt: TGCGCCAGCAGCCGGACAGGACAGGGCTACACTGAAGCTTTCTTT
cdr3_aa: CASSRTGQGYTEAFF

clone_size: few
v_call: TRBV7-6
j_call: TRBJ2-7
d_call: NA
cdr3_nt: TGTGCCAGCAGCTTAGCCGGGACACCCCACGAGCAGTACTTC
cdr3_aa: CASSLAGTPHEQYF

clone_size: NA
v_call: TRBV4-1
j_call: TRBJ1-6
d_call: NA
cdr3_nt: TGCGCCAGCAGCCAAGGGAGTTATAATTCACCCCTCCACTTT
cdr3_aa: CASSQGSYNSPLHF

clone_size: few
v_call: TRBV27
j_call: TRBJ1-5
d_call: NA
cdr3_nt: TGTGCCAGCAGTTTAGGGGGCCCGGCGGGGCAGCCCCAGCATTTT
cdr3_aa: CASSLGGPAGQPQHF

clone_size: NA
v_call: TRBV27
j_call: TRBJ1-1
d_call: NA
cdr3_nt: TGTGCCACAGGCCCTTTCGGAGGGAGCACTGAAGCTTTCTTT
cdr3_aa: CATGPFGGSTEAFF